These 23 T cell receptor beta chains were all obtained from the same sample, sequenced in a study of STAT5B mutations in CD4+ large granular lymphocyte leukemia. Measured with immunoSEQ multiplex PCR; TCRdb has only the in-frame clones, and not every one. This table has about 1,400 clones, around four fifths appearing once. The sequenced sample consisted of PBMCs. The receptors shown here come from a man between 70 and 80 years old with CD4+ T-cell large granular lymphocyte leukemia.

This chain connects TRBV28 to TRBJ2-2; 8 bases match TRBD1. CDR3 size: 14 residues. Germline CDR1 reads MDHEN; CDR2 reads SYDVKM. V shed 6 bases, J shed 4 bases, and the junction held 4 bases outside the gene matches. In DNA, the CDR3 is TGTGCCAGCAGCAACACAGGGGGCACCGGGGAGCTGTTTTTT. Encoded protein: CASSNTGGTGELFF.

The chain links TRBV11-2 to TRBJ2-5, with a tentative D call TRBD1 (6 bases). V lost 5 bases, J lost 7 bases, and 14 bases lay in between. Germline-derived CDR1 and CDR2 are SGHAT and FQNNGV. There are 13 residues in the CDR3. The CDR3 DNA reads TGTGCCAGCAGCCCGACACAGGGAATGACCCAGTACTTC. As protein: CASSPTQGMTQYF.

The chain recombines TRBV7-8 with TRBJ1-4, with TRBD1 matching 7 bases. The germline V gene has CDR1 SGHVS and CDR2 FQNEAQ. Trimming took 1 base from V and 3 from J; bases not matched to a gene: 8. CDR3 length: 17 residues. This chain's CDR3 is CASSLEGAQRSNEKLFF. In nucleotides, the CDR3 is TGTGCCAGCAGCTTAGAGGGGGCACAGCGGTCTAATGAAAAACTGTTTTTT.

The rearrangement joins TRBV4-1 to TRBJ2-3, with TRBD1 matching over 7 bases. The V segment lost 3 bases and the J segment 1 base; nucleotides outside the gene matches: 4. Germline loops: CDR1 MGHRA, CDR2 YSYEKL. The length of the CDR3 is 15 residues. This CDR3 reads CASSHSTGRTDTQYF. For the CDR3, the DNA is TGCGCCAGCAGCCATTCGACAGGGCGCACAGATACGCAGTATTTT.

The chain recombines TRBV7-3 with TRBJ2-5; D is perhaps TRBD2 (6 bases). CDR1 is SGHTA, CDR2 FQGTGA, per germline. The CDR3 covers 12 residues. With 5 bases removed from V and 9 bases from J, the gap between germline ends came to 13 bases. CDR3 sequence reads: CASSPTGGAQYF. The DNA of the CDR3 is TGTGCCAGCAGCCCCACCGGAGGGGCCCAGTACTTC.

This chain connects TRBV9 to TRBJ1-4, with TRBD1 as a possible D gene (5 bases). Trimming pared 1 base from V and 6 bases from J, leaving 13 bases between. Germline assignment: CDR1 SGDLS and CDR2 YYNGEE. This CDR3 has 15 amino acids. CDR3 loop: CASSVLGRPDEKLFF. As DNA, the CDR3 is TGTGCCAGCAGCGTACTGGGACGACCGGATGAAAAACTGTTTTTT.

The chain couples TRBV20-1 to TRBJ2-7; D not certain. CDR3 length equals 11 residues. Trimming left V 3 bases short and J 3 bases short, with 6 bases between. Germline CDR1 reads DFQATT; CDR2 reads SNEGSKA (reference sequence). CDR3 sequence reads: CSASDNYEQYF. The CDR3 nucleotides are TGCAGTGCTAGTGACAACTACGAGCAGTACTTC.

The table lists this clone with a few counts. The rearrangement links TRBV12-5 to TRBJ2-7; 7 positions match TRBD2. V lost 1 base and J lost 0; bases outside the gene matches: 3. The CDR3 extends over 15 amino acids. In germline, CDR1 is LGHNT, CDR2 FRNRAP. The CDR3 is CASGLGGLNSYEQYV. The CDR3 nucleotides are TGTGCTAGTGGTTTGGGGGGACTAAACTCCTACGAGCAGTACGTC.

The chain joins TRBV6-1 to TRBJ2-1; D is unresolved. CDR3 length: 13 residues. Per the germline V gene, CDR1 is MNHNS and CDR2 is SASEGT. The V gene lost 3 bases and the J gene lost 7 bases, with 10 bases spanning the gap. In nucleotides, the CDR3 is TGTGCCAGCAGTGATACTAATATAAATGAGCAGTTCTTC. Translated, it gives CASSDTNINEQFF.

The chain couples TRBV25-1 to TRBJ2-1, with a weak D call TRBD2 (6 bases). The germline gives CDR1 MGHDK, CDR2 SYGVNS. This CDR3 is built from 15 residues. Trimming removed 3 bases from V and 5 bases from J, with 14 bases in between. The CDR3 protein is CASSDRDSSNNEQFF. The CDR3 DNA follows: TGTGCCAGCAGTGACCGGGACTCTTCTAACAATGAGCAGTTCTTC. Full variable domain (remainder filled in from reference TRBV25-1 and TRBJ2-1): EADIYQTPRYLVIGTGKKITLECSQTMGHDKMYWYQQDPGMELHLIHYSYGVNSTEKGDLSSESTVSRIRTEHFPLTLESARPSHTSQYLCASSDRDSSNNEQFFGPGTRLTVL.

The chain links TRBV7-3 to TRBJ1-1, with 7 bases matching TRBD1. CDR1 is SGHTA, CDR2 FQGTGA, per germline. There are 14 residues in the CDR3. The ends lost 4 bases at V and 3 bases at J; junction bases unmatched: 5. CDR3 nucleotide sequence: TGTGCCAGCAGCTCCACAGGGGCGGACACTGAAGCTTTCTTT. The encoded protein is CASSSTGADTEAFF.

The rearrangement links TRBV19 to TRBJ1-1, with unresolved D. The CDR3 is 15 residues long. Germline V gene data show CDR1 as LNHDA and CDR2 as SQIVND (reference sequence). V dropped 2 bases and J dropped 6 bases, with 16 bases sitting between them. The CDR3 nucleotides are TGTGCCAGTAGTATATCAGGCACACTTGCCTCTGAAGCTTTCTTT. Translating it yields CASSISGTLASEAFF.

The gene calls are TRBV10-3 and TRBJ2-7; D possibly uses TRBD1 or TRBD2 (5 bases each). Per the germline V gene, CDR1 is ENHRY and CDR2 is SYGVKD. Trimming removed 10 bases at V and 3 bases at J, with 16 bases between. CDR3 length: 13 residues. CDR3 amino acids: CATWGPEIYEQYF. The CDR3 bases are TGTGCCACGTGGGGACCCGAAATCTACGAGCAGTACTTC.

CDR3 nucleotide sequence: TGTGCCAGCAGGGTTAGCGGGGGTGACACAGATACGCAGTATTTT. Its protein is CASRVSGGDTDTQYF. The V and J genes are TRBV28 and TRBJ2-3; TRBD2 matches 9 bases. Per germline, CDR1 MDHEN and CDR2 SYDVKM. The CDR3 is 15 amino acids. Losses at the gene ends were 6 bases for V and 2 bases for J; bases not matched to a gene: 6.

The chain combines TRBV14 with TRBJ2-7, with 7 bases identical to TRBD2. This CDR3 comprises 13 residues. Looked up from germline, CDR1 is SGHDN and CDR2 is FVKESK. Losses at the gene ends were 5 bases for V and 1 base for J; bases not matched to a gene: 2. In DNA, the CDR3 is TGTGCCAGCAGCTTCGGGGGGTCCTACGAGCAGTACGTC. It encodes CASSFGGSYEQYV.

The chain carries TRBV5-1 and TRBJ2-7; D is perhaps TRBD1 (5 bases). CDR1 and CDR2 from the germline V gene are SGHRS and YFSETQ. The CDR3 spans 14 residues. Trimming removed 1 base at V and 2 bases at J, with 10 bases between. CDR3: CASSLSGAPYEQYF. The CDR3 DNA follows: TGCGCCAGCAGCTTGAGTGGGGCCCCCTACGAGCAGTACTTC.

In its sample, this clone was seen a few times. The chain links TRBV7-2 to TRBJ1-2; TRBD1 aligns across 8 bases. J lost 4 bases, V lost 6 bases, and 10 bases had no gene match. This CDR3 comprises 15 residues. Germline V lookup: CDR1 SGHTA, CDR2 FQGNSA. The DNA for the CDR3 is TGTGCCAGCAGGAGGGAAGGGCAGGGGGCCTATGGCTACACCTTC. Protein product: CASRREGQGAYGYTF.

This clone showed up just once. One end of the junction fails to match germline, which may point to a read error. This chain links TRBV7-7 with TRBJ2-2; no definite D call. Germline CDR1 and CDR2: SSHAT and FNYEAQ (reference sequence). This CDR3 contains 15 residues. The CDR3 DNA is TGTGCTAGCAGCTTATCTCCTTCACCCACCGGGGAGCTGTTTTTT. This gives the protein CASSLSPSPTGELFF.

This clone occurred a few times. The rearrangement uses TRBV12-5 and TRBJ1-2, with D tentatively TRBD1 (5 bases). Trimming shortened V by 4 bases and J by 6 bases, and 12 bases separated the two germline ends. Germline-derived CDR1 and CDR2 are LGHNT and FRNRAP. CDR3 length: 13 amino acids. Written as DNA, the CDR3 is TGTGCTAGTGGTTCGACAGTCCGCGATGGCTACACCTTC. This codes for CASGSTVRDGYTF.

This rearrangement joins TRBV11-1 to TRBJ2-5; TRBD1 matches at 9 bases. Trimming took 4 bases from V and 5 from J; bases not matched to a gene: 11. The CDR3 extends over 16 amino acids. Germline CDR1 SGHAT, CDR2 FQDESV (reference sequence). CDR3 region: CASSSISGTGSETQYF. The CDR3 DNA sequence: TGTGCCAGCAGCTCAATCTCCGGGACAGGGAGCGAGACCCAGTACTTC.

The V gene is TRBV7-3, the J gene TRBJ1-1; no clear D gene. This CDR3 is built from 13 residues. With 0 bases removed from V and 6 bases from J, the gap between germline ends came to 8 bases. The germline gives CDR1 SGHTA, CDR2 FQGTGA. CDR3: CASSLTDFAEAFF. As DNA, the CDR3 is TGTGCCAGCAGCTTAACGGATTTCGCTGAAGCTTTCTTT.

This chain uses TRBV10-3 with TRBJ2-5, with TRBD1 matching over 8 bases. The CDR3 contains 15 residues. Germline assignment: CDR1 ENHRY and CDR2 SYGVKD. The junction had 8 bases not matched to a gene; V was cut back by 6 bases and J by 2 bases. CDR3 nucleotide sequence: TGTGCCATCAGCCAGACGGACAGGGAACAAGAGACCCAGTACTTC. Its protein product is CAISQTDREQETQYF.

V and J are TRBV11-3 and TRBJ2-5; D ambiguous. The V gene lost 5 bases and the J gene lost 1 base, with 5 bases spanning the gap. The CDR3 extends over 12 amino acids. CDR1 is SGHNT and CDR2 is YENEEA in the germline V gene. The CDR3 region has the DNA TGTGCCAGCAGCCGCACCCAAGAGACCCAGTACTTC. Its translation: CASSRTQETQYF.